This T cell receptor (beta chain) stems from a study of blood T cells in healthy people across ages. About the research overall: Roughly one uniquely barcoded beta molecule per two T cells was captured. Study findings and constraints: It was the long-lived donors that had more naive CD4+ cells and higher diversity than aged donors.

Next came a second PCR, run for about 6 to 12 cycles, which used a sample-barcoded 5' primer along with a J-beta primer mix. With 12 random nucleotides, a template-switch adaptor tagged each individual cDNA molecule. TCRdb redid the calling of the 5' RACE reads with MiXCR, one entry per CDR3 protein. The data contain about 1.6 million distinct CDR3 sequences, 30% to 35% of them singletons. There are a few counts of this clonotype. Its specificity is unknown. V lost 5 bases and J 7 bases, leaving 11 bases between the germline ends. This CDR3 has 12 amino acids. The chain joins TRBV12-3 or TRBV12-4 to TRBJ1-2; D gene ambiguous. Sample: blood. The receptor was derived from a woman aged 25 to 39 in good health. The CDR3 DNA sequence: TGTGCCAGCAGTCCCTCTCTTCCTGGCTACACCTTC. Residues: CASSPSLPGYTF.